These T cell receptor beta chains were read from a single sample in a study of T cell responses to AZD1222 COVID-19 vaccine. Assay: immunoSEQ multiplex PCR; the TCRdb copy retains only in-frame clones and omits some. The sample carries roughly 130,000 clones, roughly 90% recorded once. This sample comprised peripheral blood, obtained on day 0 of AZD1222 vaccination. The receptor source for this set is an adult in good health. CDR3s include the opening cysteine and the closing phenylalanine or tryptophan. The order of the fields is clone size, D gene, V gene, J gene, CDR3 DNA, CDR3 protein. A D gene is named only where the DNA matches it firmly. The size entry is marked missing in some rows and otherwise reads once, few, many or a size class.

clone_size: -; d_call: -; v_call: TRBV9; j_call: TRBJ2-2; cdr3_nt: TGTGCCAGCAGCGTAGAAGCCGCGGTTGCAGGGGAGCTGTTTTTT; cdr3_aa: CASSVEAAVAGELFF
clone_size: -; d_call: -; v_call: TRBV18; j_call: TRBJ2-5; cdr3_nt: TGTGCCAGCTCGCCGAACAGGGAAGAGACCCAGTACTTC; cdr3_aa: CASSPNREETQYF
clone_size: -; d_call: -; v_call: TRBV28; j_call: TRBJ1-5; cdr3_nt: TGTGCCAGCAGGATTGGGGAGGGGCCCCAGCATTTT; cdr3_aa: CASRIGEGPQHF
clone_size: -; d_call: TRBD2; v_call: TRBV5-1; j_call: TRBJ2-1; cdr3_nt: TGCGCCAGCAGCTTGGGACTAGCGGGGGGTGTCTCCTACAATGAGCAGTTCTTC; cdr3_aa: CASSLGLAGGVSYNEQFF
clone_size: -; d_call: TRBD1; v_call: TRBV3-1/TRBV3-2; j_call: TRBJ1-3; cdr3_nt: TGTGCCAGCGGGAACAGGGGATTCAACACCATATATTTT; cdr3_aa: CASGNRGFNTIYF
clone_size: -; d_call: -; v_call: TRBV5-1; j_call: TRBJ1-1; cdr3_nt: TGCGCCAGCAGCTTGGGGAGTAGTACTGAAGCTTTCTTT; cdr3_aa: CASSLGSSTEAFF
clone_size: -; d_call: TRBD1; v_call: TRBV18; j_call: TRBJ1-2; cdr3_nt: TGTGCCAGCTCACCTTCCAGGGGGCCTCGGTATGGCTACACCTTC; cdr3_aa: CASSPSRGPRYGYTF
clone_size: -; d_call: -; v_call: TRBV6-5; j_call: TRBJ1-1; cdr3_nt: TGTGCCAGCAGTTACAATTCCGCGTTCACTGAAGCTTTCTTT; cdr3_aa: CASSYNSAFTEAFF
clone_size: -; d_call: -; v_call: TRBV9; j_call: TRBJ2-7; cdr3_nt: TGTGCCAGCAGCGTATCTTCTAGCGTCAGGGGGTCCTACGAGCAGTACTTC; cdr3_aa: CASSVSSSVRGSYEQYF
clone_size: -; d_call: TRBD1; v_call: TRBV19; j_call: TRBJ1-4; cdr3_nt: TGTGCCAGTAGTGGACAGGGGGGGAATGAAAAACTGTTTTTT; cdr3_aa: CASSGQGGNEKLFF
clone_size: -; d_call: -; v_call: TRBV19; j_call: TRBJ2-2; cdr3_nt: TGTGCCAGTAGTACTCAGATACTTGGGGAGCTGTTTTTT; cdr3_aa: CASSTQILGELFF
clone_size: -; d_call: -; v_call: TRBV11-3; j_call: TRBJ1-6; cdr3_nt: TGTGCCAGCAGCTCTCGATGGGGCGATTCACCCCTCCACTTT; cdr3_aa: CASSSRWGDSPLHF
clone_size: -; d_call: TRBD1; v_call: TRBV28; j_call: TRBJ1-4; cdr3_nt: TGTGCCAGCAGTTCCGACAGGGTGGGGAGTGAAAAACTGTTTTTT; cdr3_aa: CASSSDRVGSEKLFF
clone_size: -; d_call: -; v_call: TRBV11-2; j_call: TRBJ1-1; cdr3_nt: TGTGCCAGCAGCTTAGAAGCACAGTGGAACACTGAAGCTTTCTTT; cdr3_aa: CASSLEAQWNTEAFF
clone_size: -; d_call: -; v_call: TRBV24-1; j_call: TRBJ1-5; cdr3_nt: TGTGCCACCAGTGATTACCCCGGGAATCAGCCCCAGCATTTT; cdr3_aa: CATSDYPGNQPQHF
clone_size: -; d_call: TRBD2; v_call: TRBV7-3; j_call: TRBJ2-7; cdr3_nt: TGTGCCAGCAGCTTAGACCTAGCGGGAGTTGGGGAGGAGCAGTACTTC; cdr3_aa: CASSLDLAGVGEEQYF
clone_size: -; d_call: TRBD2; v_call: TRBV7-2; j_call: TRBJ2-7; cdr3_nt: TGTGCCAGCAGCTTAGGGGGAGGGTCCTACGAGCAGTACTTC; cdr3_aa: CASSLGGGSYEQYF
clone_size: -; d_call: -; v_call: TRBV28; j_call: TRBJ2-7; cdr3_nt: TGTGCCAGCAGTTTTCAGGGATGGTACTACGAGCAGTACTTC; cdr3_aa: CASSFQGWYYEQYF
clone_size: -; d_call: TRBD1; v_call: TRBV5-1; j_call: TRBJ2-3; cdr3_nt: TGCGCCAGCAGCCTTACGGCCAAACAGGGGCGTATCGGGTATTTT; cdr3_aa: CASSLTAKQGRIGYF
clone_size: -; d_call: -; v_call: TRBV5-4; j_call: TRBJ2-7; cdr3_nt: TGTGCCAGCAGCTTGGACCACGAGCAGTACTTC; cdr3_aa: CASSLDHEQYF
clone_size: few; d_call: -; v_call: TRBV6-5; j_call: TRBJ2-7; cdr3_nt: TGTGCCAGCAGCATGGGGGAGTCCTACGAGCAGTACTTC; cdr3_aa: CASSMGESYEQYF
clone_size: -; d_call: -; v_call: TRBV9; j_call: TRBJ1-2; cdr3_nt: TGTGCCAGCACCCAAGACGGATTTCCTAACTATGGCTACACCTTC; cdr3_aa: CASTQDGFPNYGYTF
clone_size: once; d_call: -; v_call: TRBV6-5; j_call: TRBJ1-1; cdr3_nt: TGTGCCAGCAAAAAGAGTTTGAACACTGAAGCTTTCTTT; cdr3_aa: CASKKSLNTEAFF
clone_size: -; d_call: -; v_call: TRBV9; j_call: TRBJ2-3; cdr3_nt: TGTGCCAGCAGCGTAGGTAACCCGCACACAGATACGCAGTATTTT; cdr3_aa: CASSVGNPHTDTQYF
clone_size: -; d_call: -; v_call: TRBV28; j_call: TRBJ1-2; cdr3_nt: TGTGCCAGCTCTGGGGTCGTTGGCTACACCTTC; cdr3_aa: CASSGVVGYTF
clone_size: once; d_call: -; v_call: TRBV4-1; j_call: TRBJ2-7; cdr3_nt: TGCGCCAGCAGCCAAGATCGGGGACACCTCTCCTACGAGCAGTACTTC; cdr3_aa: CASSQDRGHLSYEQYF
clone_size: -; d_call: TRBD2; v_call: TRBV6-1; j_call: TRBJ2-3; cdr3_nt: TGTGCCAGCAGTGAATGGGGCGGGAGAGTAGATACGCAGTATTTT; cdr3_aa: CASSEWGGRVDTQYF
clone_size: -; d_call: TRBD2; v_call: TRBV14; j_call: TRBJ2-7; cdr3_nt: TGTGCCAGCAGCGCCAGACTAGCGGGAGATTACGAGCAGTACTTC; cdr3_aa: CASSARLAGDYEQYF
clone_size: -; d_call: TRBD1; v_call: TRBV19; j_call: TRBJ2-1; cdr3_nt: TGTGCCAGTAGTATGGGACAGGGCAATGAGCAGTTCTTC; cdr3_aa: CASSMGQGNEQFF
clone_size: -; d_call: -; v_call: TRBV11-1; j_call: TRBJ1-1; cdr3_nt: TGTGCCAGCAGCGTGGACCCGAACACTGAAGCTTTCTTT; cdr3_aa: CASSVDPNTEAFF
clone_size: once; d_call: -; v_call: TRBV5-1; j_call: TRBJ2-7; cdr3_nt: TGCGCCAGCAGCTTATCTACGGGGGAAACCTACGAGCAGTACTTC; cdr3_aa: CASSLSTGETYEQYF
clone_size: once; d_call: -; v_call: TRBV28; j_call: TRBJ2-5; cdr3_nt: TGTGCCAGCAGGCGACGGGGGTTGGAGACCCAGTACTTC; cdr3_aa: CASRRRGLETQYF
clone_size: -; d_call: -; v_call: TRBV5-6; j_call: TRBJ1-3; cdr3_nt: TGTGCCAGCGGTGGGGACACCTCTGGAAACACCATATATTTT; cdr3_aa: CASGGDTSGNTIYF
clone_size: -; d_call: -; v_call: TRBV6-5; j_call: TRBJ2-1; cdr3_nt: TGTGCCAGCAGTTTGACAGAGATCTCCTACAATGAGCAGTTCTTC; cdr3_aa: CASSLTEISYNEQFF
clone_size: -; d_call: -; v_call: TRBV19; j_call: TRBJ2-1; cdr3_nt: TGTGCCAGTAGTATCGAGCCCTCCTACAATGAGCAGTTCTTC; cdr3_aa: CASSIEPSYNEQFF
clone_size: few; d_call: -; v_call: TRBV6-4; j_call: TRBJ1-6; cdr3_nt: TGTGCCAGCAGTGAAATCCGGGTTAGCTCCTATAATTCACCCCTCCACTTT; cdr3_aa: CASSEIRVSSYNSPLHF
clone_size: once; d_call: TRBD1; v_call: TRBV29-1; j_call: TRBJ2-7; cdr3_nt: TGCAGCGTCGCACAGGGGGCGGACGAGCAGTACTTC; cdr3_aa: CSVAQGADEQYF
clone_size: -; d_call: -; v_call: TRBV5-1; j_call: TRBJ1-1; cdr3_nt: TGCGCCAGCAGGCCCGCTAACGGGAACACTGAAGCTTTCTTT; cdr3_aa: CASRPANGNTEAFF
clone_size: -; d_call: -; v_call: TRBV7-9; j_call: TRBJ1-2; cdr3_nt: TGTGCCAGCAGCTTAGGGGGGACCGCCTCCTATGGCTACACCTTC; cdr3_aa: CASSLGGTASYGYTF
clone_size: -; d_call: -; v_call: TRBV4-1; j_call: TRBJ2-1; cdr3_nt: TGCGCCAGCAGCCAAGGGGGACTCCTCTCCTACAATGAGCAGTTCTTC; cdr3_aa: CASSQGGLLSYNEQFF
clone_size: -; d_call: -; v_call: TRBV21-1; j_call: TRBJ2-7; cdr3_nt: TGTGCCAGCAGGCTAGTAAAACTGGGTCCTCTCGTGGAGCAGTACTTC; cdr3_aa: CASRLVKLGPLVEQYF
clone_size: -; d_call: TRBD1; v_call: TRBV6-5; j_call: TRBJ2-2; cdr3_nt: TGTGCCAGCAGATCCCCCGGACAGGGATGGGTGTTTTTT; cdr3_aa: CASRSPGQGWVFF
clone_size: -; d_call: -; v_call: TRBV11-3; j_call: TRBJ1-2; cdr3_nt: TGTGCCAGCAGCTTAGATCTTCCACACGGCGCCAGGGGTGGCTACACCTTC; cdr3_aa: CASSLDLPHGARGGYTF
clone_size: -; d_call: -; v_call: TRBV10-2; j_call: TRBJ2-1; cdr3_nt: TGCGCCAGCACGCGGGACTCCTACAATGAGCAGTTCTTC; cdr3_aa: CASTRDSYNEQFF
clone_size: -; d_call: -; v_call: TRBV19; j_call: TRBJ1-5; cdr3_nt: TGTGCCAGTAGTAAGGGGTGGGGCGGCAATCAGCCCCAGCATTTT; cdr3_aa: CASSKGWGGNQPQHF
clone_size: few; d_call: -; v_call: TRBV5-5; j_call: TRBJ1-2; cdr3_nt: TGTGCCAGCAGCTCGTTCGGCGCCTCCTATGGCTACACCTTC; cdr3_aa: CASSSFGASYGYTF
clone_size: -; d_call: -; v_call: TRBV11-3; j_call: TRBJ2-2; cdr3_nt: TGTGCCAGCAGCTCAGGGGGGCGAAACACCGGGGAGCTGTTTTTT; cdr3_aa: CASSSGGRNTGELFF
clone_size: -; d_call: -; v_call: TRBV5-6; j_call: TRBJ2-7; cdr3_nt: TGTGCCAGCAGTTTTGGCGTCTCCTACGAGCAGTACTTC; cdr3_aa: CASSFGVSYEQYF
clone_size: -; d_call: TRBD1; v_call: TRBV6-5; j_call: TRBJ1-2; cdr3_nt: TGTGCCAGCAAGGGGGACAGGCAATTCTGGGGCTACACCTTC; cdr3_aa: CASKGDRQFWGYTF
clone_size: -; d_call: -; v_call: TRBV7-3; j_call: TRBJ2-7; cdr3_nt: TGTGCCAGCAGCCCACATCCTACAGAAATCTACGAGCAGTACTTC; cdr3_aa: CASSPHPTEIYEQYF
clone_size: -; d_call: -; v_call: TRBV18; j_call: TRBJ2-1; cdr3_nt: TGTGCCAGCTCACCAAGAACAGGATTTCGCAATGAGCAGTTCTTC; cdr3_aa: CASSPRTGFRNEQFF
clone_size: -; d_call: -; v_call: TRBV7-6; j_call: TRBJ2-7; cdr3_nt: TGTGCCAGCAGCTTAAGTTCAGGGGTTCATATTAGCGAGCAGTACTTC; cdr3_aa: CASSLSSGVHISEQYF
clone_size: once; d_call: -; v_call: TRBV27; j_call: TRBJ2-1; cdr3_nt: TGTGCCAGCAGTTATGACGGACTCTTCTACAATGAGCAGTTCTTC; cdr3_aa: CASSYDGLFYNEQFF
clone_size: -; d_call: -; v_call: TRBV19; j_call: TRBJ1-2; cdr3_nt: TGTGCCAGTAGTTCCCCCCTCGCAAGAGGGGGCTATGGCTACACCTTC; cdr3_aa: CASSSPLARGGYGYTF
clone_size: -; d_call: TRBD2; v_call: TRBV5-1; j_call: TRBJ2-5; cdr3_nt: TGCGCCAGCCTTAGCGGGAGGGCCGGTGGGGAGACCCAGTACTTC; cdr3_aa: CASLSGRAGGETQYF
clone_size: -; d_call: -; v_call: TRBV18; j_call: TRBJ1-1; cdr3_nt: TGTGCCAGCTCACCAAAGGGGCGTGACACTGAAGCTTTCTTT; cdr3_aa: CASSPKGRDTEAFF
clone_size: -; d_call: -; v_call: TRBV6-6; j_call: TRBJ1-1; cdr3_nt: TGTGCCAGCACCCTACAGGGGAACACTGAAGCTTTCTTT; cdr3_aa: CASTLQGNTEAFF